The clone carrying this T cell receptor beta chain is a singleton in its sample. Other DNA sequences in this sample translate to the same CDR3. These data belong to a study of blood T cell repertoires in COVID-19. The germline V gene has CDR1 SGHRS and CDR2 YFSETQ. The CDR3 loop spans 14 amino acids. V lost 0 bases and J 1 base, leaving 6 bases between the germline ends. Profiled with immunoSEQ multiplex PCR; TCRdb holds only in-frame clones, not every one. The sample contains about 260,000 clones, over 70% of which appear only once. This clonotype was obtained from a human donor in a cohort sampled during active COVID-19. The sequencing input was peripheral blood. The chain is built from TRBV5-1 and TRBJ2-3; no clear D. The CDR3 DNA is TGCGCCAGCAGCTTGGATCGGGGCACAGATACGCAGTATTTT. Translating it yields CASSLDRGTDTQYF.